This T cell receptor beta chain was sequenced for a study of Japanese encephalitis immunity and Zika vaccine responses listed by TCRdb under 2021. Looking at the study overall: The included participants were given three 5.0 ug doses of alum-adjuvanted ZPIV at weeks 0, 4 and 28. Over 5 representative participants per pre-vaccination group were picked for TCR sequencing, using samples from week 52 and from week 0, the point after pre-vaccination but before ZPIV. Two to three months ahead of the first ZPIV dose, 11 to 12 participants were given JEV vaccine (IXIARO) as a two-dose regimen with the doses 28 days apart. The study tested whether prior Japanese encephalitis virus (JEV) or yellow fever virus (YFV) vaccination shaped CD4 T cell responses to the Zika vaccine. Stimulations used ZIKV structural-protein peptide pools split into flavivirus-conserved and non-conserved sets, or JEV or YFV peptides matching the pre-vaccination. In addition, the TCR repertoires of a few flavivirus-naive individuals were analyzed at weeks 2, 6 and 52 after ZPIV vaccination began. The ZIKV peptides, 15-mers that overlapped by 11 residues, were chosen for containing NetMHCpan/NetMHCII-predicted epitopes with affinity below 50 nM. Approximately twelve participants received one dose of YFV vaccine (YF-VAX) before ZPIV, and several participants were flavivirus-naive. The full study reports these points: Because there were not enough samples, the peptide pools could not be deconvoluted, which meant the specific peptides behind the cross-reactive responses went unidentified. JEV-pre-vaccinated donors showed higher repertoire similarity across time-points and stimulations than YFV-pre-vaccinated donors, indicating more clonotypes common to ZIKV and JEV stimulation. In JEV-pre-vaccinated donors, the repertoire richness of CD4 T cells responding to conserved ZIKV epitopes decreased significantly after ZPIV. CD8 T cell responses to ZIKV peptide pools were of very low magnitude and seen in only a few individuals. Samples grouped by participant and showed no similarity between individuals, suggesting that no public TCRs were detected. Only a subset of trial participants with three doses and adequate samples was analyzed, not the entire vaccinated cohort.

Library preparation employed 5' RACE. Before sequencing, TCRbeta libraries were pooled in proportion to the sorted cell numbers of each library. Total RNA from sorted cells was extracted with RNAzol RT, and cDNA was made with an oligo(dT) primer and a template-switching oligo. The TCRbeta V-CDR3-J region was amplified by PCR with Kapa HiFi between a SMARTer oligo primer and a TCRbeta constant-region primer. A second PCR added Illumina adaptors and sample-specific index barcodes, with HighPrep bead cleanup and Bioanalyzer confirmation of a roughly 650 bp band. Libraries were sequenced on an Illumina MiSeq with 2x151 bp paired-end reads. On the authors' methods: An in-house Java program demultiplexed the reads, while MiXCR assigned TCRbeta annotations and counted clonotypes. Repertoire overlap was measured with Morisita-Horn indices from the R package vegan, along with UPGMA clustering and Circos plots of recurring clonotypes. Shannon diversity and richness were normalized to the highest possible value given the input cell numbers, yielding values from 0 to 1. CDR3beta sequences were aligned with MUSCLE, distances were computed with SeqinR, and multidimensional scaling was plotted in R. TCRdb cleaned the public reads at Q25 with fastp, built clones with MiXCR and kept in-frame beta chains. Each CDR3 protein gets just one entry, which takes the most common genes and DNA from the rows behind it. None of the V and J calls come from the authors' own analysis; TCRdb made them. The table for this sample lists about 150 distinct CDR3 sequences; 0.68% of them were counted only once. The ten largest make up around 40% of the sample.

PBMCs were labeled with CellTrace CFSE and were cultured for 5 to 7 days in RPMI containing around 8% human serum plus peptide pools at roughly 0.91 ug/mL each. On a BD FACSAria, proliferating CD4 T cells were sorted without fixation as live CD56-CD19-CD16-CD3+CD4+ CFSE-low cells. Enrolled adults were healthy and seronegative for ZIKV, JEV, YFV, DENV and WNV by microneutralization screening. The samples were taken from a phase 1, double-blinded, randomized, placebo-controlled trial testing an alum-adjuvanted Zika purified-inactivated virus (ZPIV) vaccine. Peripheral blood mononuclear cells were isolated by standard procedure and were kept frozen in liquid nitrogen until use. Counted from cysteine to phenylalanine, this CDR3 has 16 amino acids. Of the read, only the CDR3 DNA is kept; its 48 bases are in frame from base 1. The germline V gene (reference sequence) gives CDR1 as LGHDT and CDR2 as YNNKEL. V is cut by 3 bases and J by 10 bases, and the space between the germline ends is 21 bases.

Of note for this clonotype: One base away there is no much larger clone; base qualities are not given.

Sequenced material: antigen-activated CD4+ T cells from blood, cultured, taken during a Zika inactivated vaccine study. The rearranged chain carries TRBV3-1 and TRBJ1-4, with the D gene not confidently named. The receptor's source is an adult woman who received an inactivated Zika virus vaccine. The CDR3 region has the sequence CASSQTYANGNGKLFF. The DNA sequence follows: TGTGCCAGCAGCCAGACATACGCCAACGGGAACGGAAAACTGTTTTTT. With all but the CDR3 taken from the reference TRBV3-1 and TRBJ1-4 genes, the full variable domain is: DTAVSQTPKYLVTQMGNDKSIKCEQNLGHDTMYWYKQDSKKFLKIMFSYNNKELIINETVPNRFSPKSPDKAHLNLHINSLELGDSAVYFCASSQTYANGNGKLFFGSGTQLSVL.